Following are 29 T cell receptor beta chains from one sample sequenced in a study of T cell repertoires in aging, cancer and after chemotherapy. Multiplex touch-down PCR with TRB-A/B primers amplified rearranged V-D-J TRB sequences. Using its own MiXCR run on the multiplex PCR reads, TCRdb lists one record per CDR3 protein. The table records some 520 distinct CDR3 sequences, 58% of them present only once. TCR beta rearrangements were amplified from peripheral blood genomic DNA. The sample taken for sequencing was blood. These TCRs come from a human donor with a blood cancer.

This clonotype is large by share. The rearrangement joins TRBV6-6 to TRBJ2-7; D unclear. CDR1 MNHNY and CDR2 SVGAGI come from the germline V gene (reference sequence). The V gene lost 2 bases and the J gene lost 0 bases, with 8 bases spanning the gap. The CDR3 has 14 residues. The CDR3 sequence: CASSYTRNSYEQYF. Here the CDR3 DNA reads TGTGCCAGCAGTTACACAAGGAACTCCTACGAGCAGTACTTC.

Sample share makes this clonotype large (0.1 to 1%). This chain links TRBV6-6 with TRBJ1-6; D possibly corresponds to TRBD1 (6 bases). This CDR3 region has 16 residues. V lost 6 bases and J lost 9, with 21 bases in between. Germline V gene lookup returns CDR1 MNHNY and CDR2 SVGAGI (reference sequence). In DNA form, the CDR3 reads TGTGCCAGCAGAAGACAGGTTTCAGTCGGCGTTTCACCCCTCCACTTT. Encoded protein: CASRRQVSVGVSPLHF.

The genes are TRBV15 and TRBJ1-6; D perhaps matches TRBD1 (6 bases). In germline, CDR1 is LNHNV, CDR2 YYDKDF (reference sequence). The CDR3 spans 15 residues. Trimming pared 5 bases from V and 6 bases from J, leaving 14 bases between. Written as DNA, the CDR3 is TGTGCCACCAGCCCGCAGGGGTTCGGTAATTCACCCCTCCACTTT. Translation gives CATSPQGFGNSPLHF.

The chain uses TRBV20-1 and TRBJ2-7; 12 bases are shared with TRBD2. This CDR3 contains 13 residues. Germline V CDR1 and CDR2: DFQATT, SNEGSKA (reference sequence). CDR3 loop: CGGTSGFSYEQYF. DNA of the CDR3: TGCGGGGGGACTAGCGGGTTCTCCTACGAGCAGTACTTC.

This sequence joins TRBV19 and TRBJ2-7, with 9 bases matching TRBD2. This CDR3 spans 14 amino acids. Trimming cost V 3 bases and J 8 bases; bases outside gene matches: 8. Looked up from germline, CDR1 is LNHDA and CDR2 is SQIVND (reference sequence). The CDR3 loop is CASSIPGGGAKQYF. The DNA for the CDR3 is TGTGCCAGTAGTATCCCTGGCGGGGGGGCCAAGCAGTACTTC.

In its sample, this clonotype ranks as large. Here the CDR3 reads CASSDQTGADTQYF. The CDR3 DNA reads TGTGCCAGCAGTGACCAGACAGGGGCAGATACGCAGTATTTT. The V and J genes are TRBV6-1 and TRBJ2-3; TRBD1 agrees at 8 bases. J gave up 4 bases and V 3 bases, and 3 bases lay outside the gene matches. The CDR3 has 14 amino acids. Germline-derived CDR1 and CDR2 are MNHNS and SASEGT.

The J gene is TRBJ2-1, the V gene TRBV19; 12 bases line up with TRBD2. This CDR3 contains 15 residues. The germline CDR1 and CDR2 sequences are LNHDA and SQIVND (reference sequence). Trimming at V came to 6 bases and at J to 4 bases, leaving 4 bases not matched to a gene. CDR3 residues: CASRLTSGSYNEQFF. CDR3 DNA sequence: TGTGCCAGTAGACTGACTAGCGGGAGTTACAATGAGCAGTTCTTC. Using reference TRBV19 and TRBJ2-1 for the parts outside the CDR3, the full variable domain is DGGITQSPKYLFRKEGQNVTLSCEQNLNHDAMYWYRQDPGQGLRLIYYSQIVNDFQKGDIAEGYSVSREKKESFPLTVTSAQKNPTAFYLCASRLTSGSYNEQFFGPGTRLTVL.

This clonotype is large (0.1 to 1%) in the sample. The chain has TRBV7-9 and TRBJ2-3, with 11 positions matching TRBD2. This CDR3 has 18 residues. Germline lookup yields CDR1 SEHNR and CDR2 FQNEAQ (reference sequence). V lost 5 bases, J lost 5 bases, and 15 bases stayed unmatched. The CDR3 DNA reads TGTGCCAGCAGCCCGCCGGCTAGCGGGGGGCAAGATGTAGATACGCAGTATTTT. It is translated as CASSPPASGGQDVDTQYF.

This clonotype is termed large. The rearrangement joins TRBV6-1 to TRBJ2-7; 9 bases fit TRBD2. The CDR3 length is 15 residues. Germline CDR1 reads MNHNS; CDR2 reads SASEGT. V was pared by 4 bases and J by 2 bases, with 6 bases of the junction left unmatched. The chain's CDR3 is CASSAPGLAAYEQYF. The CDR3 bases are TGTGCCAGCAGTGCTCCGGGACTAGCAGCCTACGAGCAGTACTTC.

Judged by abundance, this clonotype is hyperexpanded. This chain joins TRBV7-2 and TRBJ2-7, with unresolved D. CDR1 SGHTA and CDR2 FQGNSA come from the germline V gene. The V end lost 2 bases, the J end lost 3 bases, and 8 bases lay between the germline ends. CDR3 length: 13 amino acids. The CDR3 spells CASSLIGGYEQYF. The CDR3 DNA reads as TGTGCCAGCAGCTTAATAGGTGGCTACGAGCAGTACTTC.

The chain recombines TRBV19 with TRBJ2-7, with TRBD1 matching 10 bases. Germline V lookup: CDR1 LNHDA, CDR2 SQIVND (reference sequence). V trimming: 3 bases; J trimming: 3 bases; junction bases outside the gene matches: 2. CDR3 length equals 14 residues. The CDR3 nucleotides read TGTGCCAGTAGTATCAGGGACAGGGGCTACGAGCAGTACTTC. Translation gives CASSIRDRGYEQYF.

The CDR3 DNA reads as TGTGCCAGCAGCAAAGGGACAGGCTCTGGAAACACCATATATTTT. This translates into CASSKGTGSGNTIYF. The chain uses TRBV21-1 and TRBJ1-3. TRBV21-1 is designated a pseudogene. The CDR3 consists of 15 residues.

By proportion, this clonotype is medium-sized (0.01 to 0.1%). This chain connects TRBV27 to TRBJ2-1; 9 nucleotides align to TRBD2. The V gene's germline CDR1 is MNHEY and CDR2 SMNVEV (reference sequence). Germline trimming cut 8 bases from V and 0 bases from J; bases unmatched to any gene: 17. CDR3 length: 19 residues. CDR3 sequence (DNA): TGTGCCAGCCGCCGAGGGGGAGCGGGAGGCCCACTCTCCTACAATGAGCAGTTCTTC. It specifies CASRRGGAGGPLSYNEQFF.

This clonotype was seen only once. The chain recombines TRBV27 with TRBJ1-6, with TRBD1 as a possible D gene (6 bases). V was pared by 5 bases and J by 11 bases, with 22 bases between. Germline V CDR1 and CDR2: MNHEY, SMNVEV (reference sequence). The CDR3 spans 16 residues. DNA of the CDR3: TGTGCCAGCAGTCTTACCGCCGGGGGGCCAGGGGCACCCCTCCACTTT. This translates into CASSLTAGGPGAPLHF.

The gene calls are TRBV30 and TRBJ2-7; the D gene is possibly TRBD1 (6 bases). This CDR3 region has 13 residues. V was pared by 5 bases and J by 5 bases, with 16 bases between. From germline, CDR1 is GTSNPN and CDR2 SVGIG (reference sequence). CDR3 protein: CAWDTGTIDEQYF. The DNA for the CDR3 is TGTGCCTGGGACACCGGGACAATCGACGAGCAGTACTTC.

This clonotype is judged large. The rearrangement joins TRBV30 to TRBJ2-5; no firm D call. The germline CDR1 and CDR2 sequences are GTSNPN and SVGIG (reference sequence). The CDR3 extends over 13 amino acids. Between the trimmed V and J ends, which lost 1 base and 5 bases, there was a span of 11 bases. This CDR3 is CAWSGLVGETQYF. CDR3 DNA sequence: TGTGCCTGGAGTGGGCTAGTAGGTGAGACCCAGTACTTC. Using reference TRBV30 and TRBJ2-5 for the parts outside the CDR3, the full variable domain is SQTIHQWPATLVQPVGSPLSLECTVEGTSNPNLYWYRQAAGRGLQLLFYSVGIGQISSEVPQNLSASRPQDRQFILSSKKLLLSDSGFYLCAWSGLVGETQYFGPGTRLLVL.

This chain connects TRBV29-1 to TRBJ2-1; no definite D call. V was pared by 3 bases and J by 4 bases, with 13 bases between. The CDR3 is made up of 14 amino acids. Germline assignment: CDR1 SQVTM and CDR2 ANQGSEA. CDR3 sequence reads: CSVEDWNRYNEQFF. In DNA form, the CDR3 reads TGCAGCGTTGAGGATTGGAACAGATACAATGAGCAGTTCTTC.

CDR3 DNA sequence: TGTGCCAGCAGGGTTGGTGGCGCCGCGCCCCTCCACTTT. Encoded protein: CASRVGGAAPLHF. V gene TRBV5-5 combines with J gene TRBJ1-6; D is ambiguous. The CDR3 spans 13 residues. CDR1 and CDR2 (germline): SGHKS, YYEKEE (reference sequence). Trimming pared 5 bases from V and 13 bases from J, leaving 16 bases between.

The rearrangement links TRBV6-5 to TRBJ2-3; the D gene could be TRBD1 or TRBD2 (6 bases each). The germline CDR1 and CDR2 sequences are MNHEY and SVGAGI. V was trimmed by 0 bases and J by 3 bases, leaving 13 bases between them. The CDR3 has 16 residues. The CDR3 DNA reads TGTGCCAGCAGTTACTCGGGGGCAGGAGGGACAGATACGCAGTATTTT. Translating it yields CASSYSGAGGTDTQYF.

The V call is TRBV7-2, the J call TRBJ2-3; D is undetermined. CDR1 is SGHTA, CDR2 FQGNSA, per germline. This CDR3 has 11 amino acids. Trimming left V 5 bases short and J 3 bases short, with 3 bases between. The chain's CDR3 is CASSQTDTQYF. The CDR3 nucleotides read TGTGCCAGCAGCCAAACAGATACGCAGTATTTT.

This clonotype is medium-sized (0.01 to 0.1%) within its sample. At one end the junction does not follow the germline gene, possibly because of a read error. The V and J genes are TRBV6-4 and TRBJ1-2; TRBD1 aligns across 7 bases. Germline CDR1 MRHNA, CDR2 SNTAGT. This CDR3 is built from 14 residues. The CDR3 loop is CASSPSPGQLPSFF. CDR3 DNA sequence: TGTGCCAGCAGTCCTTCCCCGGGACAGCTCCCTTCCTTCTTC.

The DNA of the CDR3 is TGTGCCAGCAGCTTGCCAGGGTGGGACACTGAAGCTTTCTTT. This gives the protein CASSLPGWDTEAFF. The chain is built from TRBV5-6 and TRBJ1-1; the D gene is possibly TRBD1 (5 bases). The CDR3 loop spans 14 amino acids. CDR1 SGHDT and CDR2 YYEEEE come from the germline V gene. Deletions cut 1 base from V and 3 bases from J, with 10 bases between.

The sample holds one count of this clonotype. The chain couples TRBV12-3 or TRBV12-4 to TRBJ1-2, with 8 bases aligning to TRBD1. Unmatched junction bases numbered 6, after V lost 6 bases and J lost 0 bases. There are 15 residues in the CDR3. CDR3 amino acids: CASRPDRAANYGYTF. CDR3 nucleotide sequence: TGTGCCAGCAGACCGGACAGGGCAGCTAACTATGGCTACACCTTC.

Sample share makes this clonotype medium-sized (0.01 to 0.1%). The chain employs TRBV5-1 and TRBJ2-5; D possibly corresponds to TRBD1 (6 bases). The CDR3 contains 14 residues. V dropped 2 bases and J dropped 5 bases, with 13 bases sitting between them. CDR1 is SGHRS, CDR2 YFSETQ, per germline. The CDR3: CASSLGGFGETQYF. The CDR3 DNA sequence: TGCGCCAGCAGCTTAGGGGGTTTCGGGGAGACCCAGTACTTC. Full variable domain (missing parts from reference TRBV5-1 and TRBJ2-5): KAGVTQTPRYLIKTRGQQVTLSCSPISGHRSVSWYQQTPGQGLQFLFEYFSETQRNKGNFPGRFSGRQFSNSRSEMNVSTLELGDSALYLCASSLGGFGETQYFGPGTRLLVL.

By share, this clonotype ranks as hyperexpanded. The V and J genes are TRBV19 and TRBJ2-3; D not certain. Trimming removed 3 bases at V and 2 bases at J, with 9 bases between. In germline, CDR1 is LNHDA, CDR2 SQIVND (reference sequence). There are 14 residues in the CDR3. CDR3 amino acids: CASSIFSFTDTQYF. The CDR3 DNA is TGTGCCAGTAGTATTTTTAGCTTCACAGATACGCAGTATTTT.

This clonotype was detected only a few times. This chain connects TRBV6-2 or TRBV6-3 to TRBJ2-7; a possible D gene is TRBD2 (5 bases). This CDR3 has 15 amino acids. CDR1 is MNHEY, CDR2 SVGEGT, per germline. V was clipped by 0 bases and J by 4 bases, with 13 bases between them. The CDR3 coding sequence is TGTGCCAGCAGTTACTCGAGGGCTACTCGATACGAGCAGTACTTC. Translated, it gives CASSYSRATRYEQYF.

By sample fraction, this clonotype is medium-sized. V is TRBV12-3 or TRBV12-4 and J is TRBJ1-6; 7 positions agree with TRBD1. This CDR3 has 15 residues. With 5 bases clipped from V and 4 bases from J, the junction kept 5 bases outside the gene matches. The CDR3 region is CASSPGTVYNSPLHF. The CDR3 DNA reads as TGTGCCAGCAGTCCTGGGACAGTTTATAATTCACCCCTCCACTTT.

In this sample, this clonotype is large. The chain carries TRBV12-3 or TRBV12-4 and TRBJ1-2; 8 nucleotides match TRBD1. The CDR3 runs 12 residues. J gave up 8 bases and V 10 bases, and 9 bases lay outside the gene matches. The CDR3 reads CATSRDRHGYTF. DNA of the CDR3: TGTGCCACCTCCCGGGACAGGCACGGCTACACCTTC.

This clonotype qualifies as large. The gene calls are TRBV6-1 and TRBJ2-1; TRBD2 matches 10 bases. Germline V lookup: CDR1 MNHNS, CDR2 SASEGT. CDR3 length equals 15 residues. The J segment lost 10 bases and the V segment lost 3 bases, leaving 9 bases of the junction unmatched. The CDR3 sequence: CASSEGLAGDREQFF. The CDR3 DNA is TGTGCCAGCAGTGAGGGGCTAGCGGGGGACCGAGAGCAGTTCTTC.